A selection of T cell receptor beta chains follows, all from one sample in a study of blood T cell repertoires in COVID-19. Clones were read by immunoSEQ multiplex PCR, and TCRdb kept only the in-frame ones, dropping some. This sample has some 140,000 clones, with about four fifths found just once. What was sequenced was peripheral blood. Receptor source: a woman aged 55-70 years with acute or convalescent COVID-19. The CDR3 runs from the conserved cysteine through the conserved F or W. The D gene is left open where the match is weak. Some rows mark clone size as missing; the rest say once, few, many or name a class of expanded clone.

v_gene: TRBV2
abundance: .
j_gene: TRBJ2-5
d_gene: .
CDR3nt: TGTGCCAGCTCAGGAAGGGCAGGGGGGGAGACCCAGTACTTC
CDR3aa: CASSGRAGGETQYF

v_gene: TRBV6-5
abundance: .
j_gene: TRBJ1-2
d_gene: .
CDR3nt: TGTGCCAGCAGGCTCCTCCTTCAGACATCCCCCACCTTC
CDR3aa: CASRLLLQTSPTF

v_gene: TRBV19
abundance: .
j_gene: TRBJ1-5
d_gene: .
CDR3nt: TGTGCCAGTAGTATCCCTCGACAGTACACCCAGCATTTT
CDR3aa: CASSIPRQYTQHF

v_gene: TRBV5-1
abundance: .
j_gene: TRBJ2-1
d_gene: .
CDR3nt: TGCGCCAGCAGCTTGGCCGGGCTAGCGCTTTACAATGAGCAGTTCTTC
CDR3aa: CASSLAGLALYNEQFF

v_gene: TRBV11-3
abundance: once
j_gene: TRBJ2-1
d_gene: .
CDR3nt: TGTGCCAGCAGCTTAGCAGAAAGCTCCTACAATGAGCAGTTCTTC
CDR3aa: CASSLAESSYNEQFF

v_gene: TRBV7-3
abundance: .
j_gene: TRBJ2-3
d_gene: .
CDR3nt: TGTGCCAGCAGCTCGGGGGGCCTAACAGATACGCAGTATTTT
CDR3aa: CASSSGGLTDTQYF

v_gene: TRBV7-9
abundance: .
j_gene: TRBJ2-3
d_gene: TRBD1
CDR3nt: TGTGCCAGCAGCCCCTACGGACAGGGCACAGATACGCAGTATTTT
CDR3aa: CASSPYGQGTDTQYF

v_gene: TRBV5-1
abundance: .
j_gene: TRBJ2-1
d_gene: TRBD2
CDR3nt: TGCGCCAGCAGCTTGATGTCTAGCGGGGACAATGAGCAGTTCTTC
CDR3aa: CASSLMSSGDNEQFF

v_gene: TRBV6-5
abundance: .
j_gene: TRBJ1-2
d_gene: .
CDR3nt: TGTGCCAGCAGTCCAACAGGGTATGGCTACACCTTC
CDR3aa: CASSPTGYGYTF

v_gene: TRBV29-1
abundance: .
j_gene: TRBJ1-2
d_gene: .
CDR3nt: TGCAGCGTCGCCGTTTTGATGGGCGATGGCTACACCTTC
CDR3aa: CSVAVLMGDGYTF

v_gene: TRBV7-9
abundance: .
j_gene: TRBJ1-2
d_gene: .
CDR3nt: TGTGCCAGCAGCTTAGCGTCAGGGGTGGGCTACACCTTC
CDR3aa: CASSLASGVGYTF

v_gene: TRBV6-5
abundance: .
j_gene: TRBJ1-4
d_gene: .
CDR3nt: TGTGCCAGCAGGATCTCGGCAGGGGCTGGTGAAAAACTGTTTTTT
CDR3aa: CASRISAGAGEKLFF

v_gene: TRBV5-1
abundance: once
j_gene: TRBJ2-7
d_gene: .
CDR3nt: TGCGCCAGCAGCTTGGCAGGTTCGGCATACGAGCAGTACTTC
CDR3aa: CASSLAGSAYEQYF

v_gene: TRBV5-5
abundance: .
j_gene: TRBJ2-2
d_gene: .
CDR3nt: TGTGCCAGCAGCTTGCCCGTAAACACCGGGGAGCTGTTTTTT
CDR3aa: CASSLPVNTGELFF

v_gene: TRBV19
abundance: .
j_gene: TRBJ1-2
d_gene: TRBD1
CDR3nt: TGTGCCAGTAGTACTTATTCGACAGGGCTCACCTATGGCTACACCTTC
CDR3aa: CASSTYSTGLTYGYTF

v_gene: TRBV30
abundance: once
j_gene: TRBJ2-1
d_gene: TRBD2
CDR3nt: TGTGCCTGGAGTGCAACGTTCGGGACTAGCCCATTGAAGTTCTTC
CDR3aa: CAWSATFGTSPLKFF

v_gene: TRBV21-1
abundance: few
j_gene: TRBJ2-7
d_gene: .
CDR3nt: TGTGCCAGCAGCAAAGAAGAAGGGGGAAGGTCAAATGGCTACGAGCAGTACTTC
CDR3aa: CASSKEEGGRSNGYEQYF

v_gene: TRBV15
abundance: .
j_gene: TRBJ1-1
d_gene: TRBD1
CDR3nt: TGTGCCACCAGCAGCAGGGGACAGGCTAAGGGTGAAGCTTTCTTT
CDR3aa: CATSSRGQAKGEAFF

v_gene: TRBV29-1
abundance: .
j_gene: TRBJ2-2
d_gene: TRBD2
CDR3nt: TGCAGCATAACTAGCGGGTCGAACACCGGGGAGCTGTTTTTT
CDR3aa: CSITSGSNTGELFF

v_gene: TRBV5-8
abundance: .
j_gene: TRBJ1-1
d_gene: .
CDR3nt: TGTGCCAGCAGCTTGGCCAACAACCCGAACACTGAAGCTTTCTTT
CDR3aa: CASSLANNPNTEAFF

v_gene: TRBV7-9
abundance: .
j_gene: TRBJ1-2
d_gene: TRBD1
CDR3nt: TGTGCCAGCAGCCCGCGGGACAGATATGGCTACACCTTC
CDR3aa: CASSPRDRYGYTF

v_gene: TRBV18
abundance: .
j_gene: TRBJ2-7
d_gene: TRBD1
CDR3nt: TGTGCCAGCTCACCGGACAGGGACTTCTCCTACGAGCAGTACTTC
CDR3aa: CASSPDRDFSYEQYF

v_gene: TRBV11-2
abundance: few
j_gene: TRBJ2-7
d_gene: .
CDR3nt: TGTGCCAGCAGCCGGGGCACAGCAGGAGGGTACGAGCAGTACTTC
CDR3aa: CASSRGTAGGYEQYF

v_gene: TRBV12-3/TRBV12-4
abundance: few
j_gene: TRBJ2-1
d_gene: TRBD2
CDR3nt: TGTGCCAGCAGTTTACTAGCGGGGGGGTGGCAGTTCTTC
CDR3aa: CASSLLAGGWQFF

v_gene: TRBV30
abundance: .
j_gene: TRBJ2-7
d_gene: .
CDR3nt: TGTGCCTGGACTTCGCCGGGAACCCCCTACGAGCAGTACTTC
CDR3aa: CAWTSPGTPYEQYF

v_gene: TRBV5-1
abundance: few
j_gene: TRBJ1-6
d_gene: .
CDR3nt: TGCGCCAGCAGCTTGTCAGGGAATCTCTATAATTCACCCCTCCACTTT
CDR3aa: CASSLSGNLYNSPLHF

v_gene: TRBV6-1
abundance: .
j_gene: TRBJ1-1
d_gene: .
CDR3nt: TGTGCCAGCAGTGAACAGGTGAACACTGAAGCTTTCTTT
CDR3aa: CASSEQVNTEAFF

v_gene: TRBV7-9
abundance: .
j_gene: TRBJ1-4
d_gene: .
CDR3nt: TGTGCCAGCAGCTTTCTGACAGAAAAACTGTTTTTT
CDR3aa: CASSFLTEKLFF